This T cell receptor (beta chain) derives from a study of CD8+ T cells in alopecia areata. Study context: The study gave treated patients oral tofacitinib at 5 to 10 mg twice daily.

Reverse transcription of extracted RNA yielded cDNA, which provided the sequencing template. Profiled with immunoSEQ multiplex PCR; TCRdb holds only in-frame clones, not every one. Of around 150,000 clones listed, approximately 57% are singletons. Germline V gene lookup returns CDR1 SEHNR and CDR2 FQNEAQ (reference sequence). Trimming cost V 5 bases and J 4 bases, with 20 bases left between them. CDR3 length: 17 residues. Treatment denoted: oral pan-JAK inhibitor, 5-10 mg twice daily. This receptor was obtained from a human donor with alopecia areata. The sample was CD4+ T cells sorted from blood, taken at week 24, from a patient treated with tofacitinib. The rearrangement uses TRBV7-9 and TRBJ2-2; a possible D gene is TRBD1 (6 bases). The CDR3 protein is CASSERHTGLGTGELFF. The CDR3 DNA sequence: TGTGCCAGCAGCGAGCGCCACACAGGGTTGGGCACCGGGGAGCTGTTTTTT.